The present T cell receptor (beta chain) was sequenced within a study of Ad26.COV2.S vaccination and SARS-CoV-2 variants. TCRdb's copy holds only in-frame clones and misses some; the assay was immunoSEQ multiplex PCR. The sample holds about 390,000 clones, around 85% seen once. Treatment specified: over 15 received Ad26.COV2.S at low or high dose, single or two shots; roughly 5 received placebo; per-sample allocation not given. Sampling took place 63 days after the first vaccine or placebo injection. This clonotype was obtained from a person aged 18-65 years who received the Ad26.COV2.S COVID-19 vaccine or a placebo. The sequences come from peripheral blood, collected in a trial of Ad26.COV2.S vaccine versus placebo.

The DNA of the CDR3 is TGTGCCAGCAGCGACGGGGGCTTGAACACTGAAGCTTTCTTT. This codes for CASSDGGLNTEAFF. The chain links TRBV6-6 to TRBJ1-1; D might be TRBD1 (6 bases). The V gene lost 6 bases and the J gene lost 0 bases, with 11 bases spanning the gap. The CDR3 runs 14 residues. Germline lookup yields CDR1 MNHNY and CDR2 SVGAGI (reference sequence).